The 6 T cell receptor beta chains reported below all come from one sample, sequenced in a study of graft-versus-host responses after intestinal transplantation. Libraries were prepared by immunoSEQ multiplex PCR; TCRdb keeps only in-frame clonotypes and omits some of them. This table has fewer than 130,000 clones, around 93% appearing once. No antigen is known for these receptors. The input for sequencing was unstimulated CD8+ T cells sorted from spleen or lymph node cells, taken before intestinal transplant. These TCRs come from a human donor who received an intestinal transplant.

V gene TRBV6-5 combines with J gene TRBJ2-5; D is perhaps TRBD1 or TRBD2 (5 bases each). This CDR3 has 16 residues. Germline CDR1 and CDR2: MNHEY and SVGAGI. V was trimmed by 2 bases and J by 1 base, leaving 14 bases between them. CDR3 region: CASSYGTGAVQETQYF. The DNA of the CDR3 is TGTGCCAGCAGTTACGGGACGGGTGCCGTCCAAGAGACCCAGTACTTC.

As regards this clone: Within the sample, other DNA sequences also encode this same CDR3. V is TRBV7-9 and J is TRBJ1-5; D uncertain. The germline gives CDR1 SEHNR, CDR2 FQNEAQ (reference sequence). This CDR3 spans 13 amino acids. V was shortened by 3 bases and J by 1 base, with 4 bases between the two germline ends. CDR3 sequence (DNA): TGTGCCAGCAGCTTGGACAGCAATCAGCCCCAGCATTTT. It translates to CASSLDSNQPQHF.

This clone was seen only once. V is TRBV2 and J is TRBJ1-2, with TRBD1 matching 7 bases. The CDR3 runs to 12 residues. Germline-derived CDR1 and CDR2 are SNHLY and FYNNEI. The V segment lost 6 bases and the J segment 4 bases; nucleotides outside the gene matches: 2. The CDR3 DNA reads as TGTGCCAGCAGGGGGACAGTCTATGGCTACACCTTC. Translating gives CASRGTVYGYTF. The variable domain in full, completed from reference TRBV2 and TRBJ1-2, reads EPEVTQTPSHQVTQMGQEVILRCVPISNHLYFYWYRQILGQKVEFLVSFYNNEISEKSEIFDDQFSVERPDGSNFTLKIRSTKLEDSAMYFCASRGTVYGYTFGSGTRLTVV.

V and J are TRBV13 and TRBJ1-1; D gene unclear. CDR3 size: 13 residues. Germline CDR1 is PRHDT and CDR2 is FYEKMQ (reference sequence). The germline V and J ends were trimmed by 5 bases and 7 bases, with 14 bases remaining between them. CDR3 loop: CASSERVGGEAFF. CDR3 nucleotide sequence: TGTGCCAGCAGCGAAAGGGTTGGCGGTGAAGCTTTCTTT.

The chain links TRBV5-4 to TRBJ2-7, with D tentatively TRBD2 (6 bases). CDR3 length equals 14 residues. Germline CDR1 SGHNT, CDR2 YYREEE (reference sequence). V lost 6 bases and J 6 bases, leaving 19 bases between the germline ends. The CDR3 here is CASTPLTSSGEQYF. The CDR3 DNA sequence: TGTGCCAGCACCCCCCTTACTAGCTCCGGCGAGCAGTACTTC.

CDR3 coding DNA: TGCGCCAGCAGTGAGTCCCCCCACGAGCAGTACTTC. Translation gives CASSESPHEQYF. This chain uses TRBV10-1 with TRBJ2-7, with unresolved D. Germline loops: CDR1 WNHNN, CDR2 SYGVQD (reference sequence). The CDR3 runs to 12 residues. V shed 0 bases and J shed 5 bases, with 5 bases lying between them.